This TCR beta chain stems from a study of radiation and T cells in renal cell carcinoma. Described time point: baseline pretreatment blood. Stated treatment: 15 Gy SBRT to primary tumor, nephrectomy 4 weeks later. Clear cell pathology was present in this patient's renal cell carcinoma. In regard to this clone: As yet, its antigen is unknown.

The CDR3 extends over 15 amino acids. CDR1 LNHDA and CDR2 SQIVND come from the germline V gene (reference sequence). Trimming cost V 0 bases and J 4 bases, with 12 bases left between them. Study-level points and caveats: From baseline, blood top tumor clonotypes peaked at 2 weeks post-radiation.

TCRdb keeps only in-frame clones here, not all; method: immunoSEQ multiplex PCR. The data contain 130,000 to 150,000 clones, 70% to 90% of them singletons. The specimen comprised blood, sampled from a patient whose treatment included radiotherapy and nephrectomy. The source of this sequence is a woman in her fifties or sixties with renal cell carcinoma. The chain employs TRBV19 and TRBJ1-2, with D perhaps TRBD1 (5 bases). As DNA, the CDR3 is TGTGCCAGTAGTATAGATCCAGGGAGCGGCTATGGCTACACCTTC. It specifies CASSIDPGSGYGYTF.